What follows is one T cell receptor (beta chain) and its context. The target of this receptor is not known. Within one base of it there is no much larger clone, and no base qualities were kept. The donors were healthy, HIV-negative adults who had no recently reported acute infections or vaccinations. Every donor was a Caucasian adult living in Nashville, Tennessee, USA. CD4+ T cells were enriched through magnetic negative selection, after which naive cells were positively selected on CD45RA and the remaining negative fraction served as the memory subset. After blood collection by leukapheresis, PBMCs were isolated using Ficoll-Histopaque density gradient centrifugation and then cryopreserved in the vapor phase of liquid nitrogen. Analytical flow cytometry was used to check the purity and quantity of each magnetically sorted T cell population. Genomic DNA was isolated from each sorted fraction and quantified by UV absorbance on a Nanodrop 2000c.

CDR1 KGHSH and CDR2 LQKENI were looked up in the germline V gene. V lost 6 bases and J lost 3 bases, and the count of bases not matched to a germline gene is 14. Reading from cysteine to phenylalanine, the CDR3 counts 17 amino acids. Only the CDR3 DNA is retained, 51 bases long and in frame from the first base. The data were obtained in a study of shared clonotypes between healthy human individuals (dated by TCRdb to 2020 to 2021). Background for the entire study: The cohort comprised two women and a few men aged 18 to 49 years. For each donor, CD4 naive and CD4 memory were each given three plates, CD8 naive was given two plates, and CD8 memory was given one plate. To estimate repertoire size and how much clonotype sharing occurs between individuals, the study deeply sequenced the blood TCR repertoires of about five healthy adults. To increase sequencing depth and limit assay-specific biases, TCR repertoire library preparation and sequencing were carried out by different laboratories using diverse techniques. Between about 0.85 and 10 billion PBMCs per donor were obtained by leukapheresis.

Paper-wide results and their limitations: Sampling was restricted to blood, and TCR repertoires in tissue are likely to differ from TCR repertoires in blood. Across a handful of donors, approximately 5% of naive CD4, over 3% of naive CD8, roughly 2.3% of memory CD4, and roughly 0.4% of memory CD8 clonotypes were shared. Based on pairwise subsampling, the degree of clonotype sharing among donors was expected to be affected by sequencing depth. Compared with non-shared clonotypes, clonotypes shared by all four sorted-subset donors had higher generation probabilities. Rarefaction of sorted-subset datasets indicated incomplete sequencing despite the large sequencing depth. Naive subsets generally had larger estimated clonotype richness than memory subsets did. Because the study included only a small number of donors, the genetic and exposure-history diversity represented was limited.

Using the deep immunoSEQ assay, multiplex PCR amplified TCR CDR3 regions from genomic DNA. Extracted genomic DNA from each cell subset was spread evenly across all wells of several immunoSEQ 96-well plates, with each plate serving as a replicate. Each replicate PCR for sorted subsets received roughly 0.2 ug genomic DNA, equal to 30,000 or so T cell genomes. Purified libraries were quantified with a Qubit 3.0 fluorometer, sized on a Bioanalyzer 2100, and re-quantified with the KAPA Library Quantification kit. Every immunoSEQ 96-well plate was sequenced on a separate single-read 150-cycle Illumina NextSeq 550 flow cell. The authors' analysis ran thus. Because the immunoSEQ output included only junctional sequences and no quality scores, the filtering could not be the same as the filtering used for full-length reads. To assign V/J genes and CDR3, sequences were annotated against IMGT germline references using PyIR, a Python wrapper for IgBLAST v1.9. Any read was removed if the V/J assignment was weak (E-value above 1e-6), the CDR3 was missing, or the read contained stop codons, out-of-frame junctions, or ambiguous translated residues. A V3J clonotype was defined by an identical inferred V gene, J gene, and CDR3 amino acid sequence. To compute the percentage overlap between repertoires, the number of shared unique clonotypes was divided by the size of the smaller repertoire. Three approaches were used to assess repertoire richness: RTK rarefaction, the Chao1 estimator, and Recon v2.1 estimates of unobserved clonotypes. Generation probabilities were computed with OLGA for all TCRbeta clonotypes obtained by the gDNA method from a few donors. TCRdb limited this immuneACCESS table to in-frame rearrangements with V and J called. A share of clones is missing; checked studies link under half to unresolved V genes, and the rest is unexplained. The DNA was the basis for D and trimming; V, J and clone size are from that table. This sample has about 2.4 million clones in its table, and around 94% of those were observed once. The ten largest clonotypes hold roughly 0.15% of the sample.

The V and J segments used are TRBV18 and TRBJ2-3; 8 bases in the junction line up with TRBD2. This sequence originates from a man younger than 30 in good health. Specimen: naive CD4+ T cells sorted from blood. The sample's cell subset or site label, in plain terms: CD45RA+ positively selected. The sequenced DNA is TGTGCCAGCTCGCCCGGGACTAGGAGAAGTAGAACAGATACGCAGTATTTT. Translated, this is CASSPGTRRSRTDTQYF. The CDR3 plus the reference TRBV18 and TRBJ2-3 genes for the other parts give the full variable domain: NAGVMQNPRHLVRRRGQEARLRCSPMKGHSHVYWYRQLPEEGLKFMVYLQKENIIDESGMPKERFSAEFPKEGPSILRIQQVVRGDSAAYFCASSPGTRRSRTDTQYFGPGTRLTVL.